This record covers a single T cell receptor beta chain. The target antigen is unknown. This CDR3 is missing its conserved last phenylalanine or tryptophan, likely due to a read error. The limits of the CDR3 on the DNA are not certain, so only TCRdb's listed CDR3 is given. These data come from a study of CD8+CD57+ T cells in acquired aplastic anemia. The wider study: DNA recovered from sorted CD4+ and CD8+ cells had a mean of approximately 3.4 ug.

Germline-derived CDR1 and CDR2 are SGHTA and FQGNSA. The CDR3 spans 14 residues, counting both ends. TCR beta VDJ combinations and CDR3 sequences were profiled from genomic DNA. TCRdb re-called the reads through MiXCR, storing one row per CDR3 protein. This repertoire shows 350,000 to 450,000 distinct CDR3 sequences, about two thirds found once; its top ten account for around 4%. The study, taken as a whole, reports: The CD8+ Simpson's diversity of patients and controls was not significantly different. Found in both controls and patients were around 29 CD8+ CDR3 sequences.

The sequencing sample was made of sorted CD4+, CD8+, or CD8+CD57+ T cells (not recorded which) from PBMCs. This sequence originates from a human donor in good health, serving as a control. This rearrangement joins TRBV7-2 to TRBJ1-2; the DNA was not compared with TRBD1, the D call given in the table. The CDR3 loop reads CASSLPPVNYCFTS.